This T cell receptor (beta chain) was recorded in a study of T cell repertoires in ileal Crohn's disease. Study as a whole: At surgery, 35% of patients smoked, with median disease duration 7.9 years. Operated complications were stricturing disease (roughly 60%) and penetrating disease (roughly 39%).

Repertoires were generated with immunoSEQ multiplex PCR, while TCRdb's copy carries only in-frame clones and drops some. Of 7,000 or so clones in the sample, 70% to 75% were seen once. V gave up 2 bases and J gave up 4 bases, with 12 bases separating them. The CDR3 contains 15 residues. The germline gives CDR1 MNHNS, CDR2 SASEGT. This clone is a singleton in its sample. Indicated time point: proximal margin of the surgical specimen (macroscopically non-inflamed). The genes are TRBV6-1 and TRBJ2-1, with a possible D match to TRBD2 (6 bases). The sequence derives from an adult with Crohn's disease. Sequenced sample: ileal tissue. The CDR3 DNA reads as TGTGCCAGCAGTGAAATCGTGGGAGGATACAATGAGCAGTTCTTC. Residues: CASSEIVGGYNEQFF.